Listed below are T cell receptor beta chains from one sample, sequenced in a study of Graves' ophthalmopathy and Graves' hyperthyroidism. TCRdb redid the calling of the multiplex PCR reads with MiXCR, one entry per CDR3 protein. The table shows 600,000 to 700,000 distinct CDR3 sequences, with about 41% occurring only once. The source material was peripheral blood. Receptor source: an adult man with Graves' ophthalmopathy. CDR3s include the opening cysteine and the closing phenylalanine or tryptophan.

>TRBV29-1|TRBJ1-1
CSEDSRTEAFF
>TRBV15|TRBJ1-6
CATGTGGSNSPLHF
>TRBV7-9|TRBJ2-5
CASSRDSGQETQYF
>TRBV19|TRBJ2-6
CAWSQGTPLSGANVLTF
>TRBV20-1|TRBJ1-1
CSAQRQKDTEAFF
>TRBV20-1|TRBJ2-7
CSAWGSENYEQYF
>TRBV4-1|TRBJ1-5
CASSQAAGDQPQHF
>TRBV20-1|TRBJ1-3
CSASRGPSSGNTIYF
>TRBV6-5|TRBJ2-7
CASSYTAGTYEQYF
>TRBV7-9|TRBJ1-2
CASSLLSGAGYGYTF
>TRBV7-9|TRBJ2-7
CASSGGNSYEQYF
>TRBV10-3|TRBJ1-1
CAISMGVNTEAFF
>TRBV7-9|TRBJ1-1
CASSLVLCSDRGRTEAFF
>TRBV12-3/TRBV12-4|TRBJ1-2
CASRKGGGVYGYTF
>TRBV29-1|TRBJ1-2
CSVKQGSAGYTF
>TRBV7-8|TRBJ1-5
CATTGGPRGYQPQHF
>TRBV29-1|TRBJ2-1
CSLGSGRADNEQFF
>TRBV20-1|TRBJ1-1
CSATGDRNTEAFF
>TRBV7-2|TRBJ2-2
CASRPWGSSDTGELFF
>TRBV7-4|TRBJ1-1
CASSGYREINEAFF
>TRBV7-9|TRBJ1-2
CASSTGGGGGYTF
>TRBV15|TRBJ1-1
CATSRGLGPGTEAFF
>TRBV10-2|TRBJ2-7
CASSYSWQGAGEQYF
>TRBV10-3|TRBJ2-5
CAISADRVWETQYF
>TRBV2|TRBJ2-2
CASSRRRGRTDGELFF
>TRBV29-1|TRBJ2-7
CSPRRVSSEQYF